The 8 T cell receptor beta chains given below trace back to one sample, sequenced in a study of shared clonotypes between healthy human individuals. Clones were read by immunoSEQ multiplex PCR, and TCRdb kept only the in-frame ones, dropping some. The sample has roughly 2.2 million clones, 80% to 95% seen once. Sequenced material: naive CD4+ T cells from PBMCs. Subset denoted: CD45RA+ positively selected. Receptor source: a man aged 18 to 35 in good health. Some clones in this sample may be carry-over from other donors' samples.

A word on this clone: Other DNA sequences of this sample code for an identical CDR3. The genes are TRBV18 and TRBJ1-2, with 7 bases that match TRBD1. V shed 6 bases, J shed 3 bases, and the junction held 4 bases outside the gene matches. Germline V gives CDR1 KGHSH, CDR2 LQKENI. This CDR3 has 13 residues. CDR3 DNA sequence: TGTGCCAGCTCGCCCACAGGGGACTATGGCTACACCTTC. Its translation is CASSPTGDYGYTF. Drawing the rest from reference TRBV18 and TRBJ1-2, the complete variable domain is NAGVMQNPRHLVRRRGQEARLRCSPMKGHSHVYWYRQLPEEGLKFMVYLQKENIIDESGMPKERFSAEFPKEGPSILRIQQVVRGDSAAYFCASSPTGDYGYTFGSGTRLTVV.

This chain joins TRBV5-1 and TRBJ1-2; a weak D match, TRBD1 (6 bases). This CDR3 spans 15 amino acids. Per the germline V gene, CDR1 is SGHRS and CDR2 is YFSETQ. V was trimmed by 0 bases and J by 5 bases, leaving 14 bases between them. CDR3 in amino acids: CASSLGWGAGYGYTF. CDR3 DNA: TGCGCCAGCAGCTTGGGATGGGGGGCTGGTTATGGCTACACCTTC.

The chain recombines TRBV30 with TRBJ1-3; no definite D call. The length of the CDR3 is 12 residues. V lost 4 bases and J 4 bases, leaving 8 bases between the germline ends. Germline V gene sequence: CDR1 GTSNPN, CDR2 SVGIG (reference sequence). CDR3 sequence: CAWNTLGNTIYF. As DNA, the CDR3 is TGTGCCTGGAATACTTTAGGAAACACCATATATTTT.

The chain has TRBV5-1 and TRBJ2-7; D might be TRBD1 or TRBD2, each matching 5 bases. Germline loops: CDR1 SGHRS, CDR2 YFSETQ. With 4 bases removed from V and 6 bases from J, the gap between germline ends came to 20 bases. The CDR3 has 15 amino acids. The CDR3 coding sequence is TGCGCCAGCAGCATGACCGGGACCCTCCCGGGCGAGCAGTACTTC. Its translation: CASSMTGTLPGEQYF. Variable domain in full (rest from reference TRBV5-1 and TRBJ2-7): KAGVTQTPRYLIKTRGQQVTLSCSPISGHRSVSWYQQTPGQGLQFLFEYFSETQRNKGNFPGRFSGRQFSNSRSEMNVSTLELGDSALYLCASSMTGTLPGEQYFGPGTRLTVT.

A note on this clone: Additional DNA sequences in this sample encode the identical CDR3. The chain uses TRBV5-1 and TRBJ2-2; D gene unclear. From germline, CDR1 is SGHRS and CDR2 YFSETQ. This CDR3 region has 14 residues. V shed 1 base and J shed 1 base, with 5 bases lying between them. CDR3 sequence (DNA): TGCGCCAGCAGCTTGACCGGGAACACCGGGGAGCTGTTTTTT. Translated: CASSLTGNTGELFF.

The CDR3 coding sequence is TGCGCCAGCAGCTTCATCCCCTCGCCCGGGGAGCTGTTTTTT. Its protein product is CASSFIPSPGELFF. This rearrangement joins TRBV5-1 to TRBJ2-2; D gene uncertain. Trimming took 2 bases from V and 6 from J, leaving 11 bases between them. In germline, CDR1 is SGHRS, CDR2 YFSETQ. The CDR3 extends over 14 amino acids. The whole variable domain, filled in from reference TRBV5-1 and TRBJ2-2, reads KAGVTQTPRYLIKTRGQQVTLSCSPISGHRSVSWYQQTPGQGLQFLFEYFSETQRNKGNFPGRFSGRQFSNSRSEMNVSTLELGDSALYLCASSFIPSPGELFFGEGSRLTVL.

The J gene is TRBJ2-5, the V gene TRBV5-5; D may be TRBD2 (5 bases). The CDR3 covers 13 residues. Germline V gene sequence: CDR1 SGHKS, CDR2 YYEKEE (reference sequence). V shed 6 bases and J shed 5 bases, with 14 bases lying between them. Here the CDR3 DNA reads TGTGCCAGCAACGTCGAGGGCCTGGAGACCCAGTACTTC. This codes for CASNVEGLETQYF.

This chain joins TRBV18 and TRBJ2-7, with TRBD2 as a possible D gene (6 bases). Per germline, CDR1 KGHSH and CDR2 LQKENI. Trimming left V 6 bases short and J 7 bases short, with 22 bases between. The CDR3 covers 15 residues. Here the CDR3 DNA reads TGTGCCAGCTCCCCCCTCCGGGAGTTTGGGAGTGAGCAGTACTTC. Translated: CASSPLREFGSEQYF. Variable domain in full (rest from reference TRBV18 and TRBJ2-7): NAGVMQNPRHLVRRRGQEARLRCSPMKGHSHVYWYRQLPEEGLKFMVYLQKENIIDESGMPKERFSAEFPKEGPSILRIQQVVRGDSAAYFCASSPLREFGSEQYFGPGTRLTVT.